The source of this TCR beta chain is a study of cytomegalovirus exposure and HLA in healthy donors. From the 120-subject validation cohort, which was separate from the approximately 670-subject first cohort, the donors were drawn. Data came from immunoSEQ multiplex PCR; TCRdb stores just in-frame clones and leaves some out. The profile shows 71,000 or so clones, roughly 94% of them singletons. A note on this clone: The target antigen is unknown.

The study, taken as a whole, reports: The investigators catalogued 164 TCR beta chains as cytomegalovirus-associated. Reports credit the classifier with highly specific, highly sensitive diagnosis of cytomegalovirus status.

Germline V gives CDR1 LGHNA, CDR2 YSLEER. V lost 3 bases and J 0 bases, leaving 5 bases between the germline ends. The CDR3 spans 13 residues. This rearrangement joins TRBV4-3 to TRBJ1-2; no reliable D call. The TCR comes from a woman aged 18 to 35 in good health and CMV-seropositive. Sequenced input: PBMCs. CDR3 sequence reads: CASSHQANYGYTF. CDR3 DNA: TGCGCCAGCAGCCATCAGGCTAACTATGGCTACACCTTC.